A single sample is the source of the 16 T cell receptor beta chains below, sequenced in a study of blood T cells in healthy people across ages. Primed by a sample-barcoded 5' primer and a J-beta primer mix, a second PCR proceeded for 7 to 11 cycles. TCRdb passed the 5' RACE reads through MiXCR, listing each CDR3 protein once. Of hundreds of thousands of distinct CDR3 sequences listed, about 61% are singletons. The sequenced material came from blood. These receptors all come from a man between 40 and 49 years old in good health.

This clonotype appeared a single time. The V and J genes are TRBV7-6 and TRBJ2-7; 9 positions agree with TRBD1. Germline-derived CDR1 and CDR2 are SGHVS and FNYEAQ. J lost 3 bases, V lost 5 bases, and 14 bases had no gene match. CDR3 size: 17 residues. CDR3 loop: CASSPGTGIIRGYEQYF. CDR3 nucleotide sequence: TGTGCCAGCAGCCCTGGGACAGGGATTATTAGGGGCTACGAGCAGTACTTC. The full variable domain, completed using reference TRBV7-6 and TRBJ2-7, is GAGVSQSPRYKVTKRGQDVALRCDPISGHVSLYWYRQALGQGPEFLTYFNYEAQQDKSGLPNDRFSAERPEGSISTLTIQRTEQRDSAMYRCASSPGTGIIRGYEQYFGPGTRLTVT.

The chain recombines TRBV29-1 with TRBJ2-1, with 9 bases aligning to TRBD2. CDR1 and CDR2 (germline): SQVTM, ANQGSEA. The CDR3 sequence is 9 residues long. The trim removed 7 bases at V and 15 bases at J, leaving 4 bases unmatched. CDR3 DNA sequence: TGCAGCGGCGGGGGGGCCACGTTCTTC. The encoded protein is CSGGGATFF.

This clonotype appeared a few times. This chain links TRBV12-3 or TRBV12-4 with TRBJ1-6; 7 bases are shared with TRBD1. The CDR3 runs 14 residues. The J segment lost 12 bases and the V segment lost 6 bases, leaving 11 bases of the junction unmatched. CDR3 in DNA: TGTGCCAGCAGCCCGCCTCAGGGGGATCTACCCCTCCACTTT. Translating gives CASSPPQGDLPLHF.

A note on this clonotype: The junction differs from germline at one of its ends, possibly a read error. V gene TRBV4-1 combines with J gene TRBJ2-3, with a weak D call TRBD2 (6 bases). The CDR3 has 15 amino acids. Germline V gives CDR1 MGHRA, CDR2 YSYEKL. CDR3 sequence reads: CASSQIAESTGTQYF. The CDR3 DNA is TGCGCCAGCAGCCAGATAGCGGAAAGCACAGGTACGCAGTATTTT.

This chain connects TRBV7-3 to TRBJ2-1; possibly TRBD1 or TRBD2 for D (5 bases each). The DNA matches TRBJ2-7 better at its end, which makes the J call doubtful. The CDR3 covers 14 residues. Per the germline V gene, CDR1 is SGHTA and CDR2 is FQGTGA. The CDR3 here is CASRDMGRSNEQYF. The CDR3 bases are TGTGCCAGCAGGGACATGGGACGGAGCAATGAGCAGTACTTC.

The chain employs TRBV28 and TRBJ2-7; TRBD1 aligns across 10 bases. V lost 6 bases, J lost 4 bases, and 18 bases stayed unmatched. The CDR3 has 18 residues. Germline V CDR1 and CDR2: MDHEN, SYDVKM. The CDR3 is CASSTGTGDPSGRYEQYF. In DNA, the CDR3 is TGTGCCAGCAGCACCGGGACAGGGGATCCTAGCGGACGTTACGAGCAGTACTTC.

V gene TRBV29-1 combines with J gene TRBJ1-2; unclear D gene. There are 12 residues in the CDR3. The V end lost 6 bases, the J end lost 2 bases, and 10 bases lay between the germline ends. Germline loops: CDR1 SQVTM, CDR2 ANQGSEA. The CDR3 spells CSVPTENYGYTF. DNA for the CDR3: TGCAGCGTCCCGACGGAAAACTATGGCTACACCTTC.

This clonotype showed up just a few times. This rearrangement joins TRBV7-2 to TRBJ2-3; 9 nucleotides align to TRBD2. Germline lookup yields CDR1 SGHTA and CDR2 FQGNSA. The CDR3 loop spans 16 amino acids. V lost 3 bases to trimming and J lost 0 bases; unmatched junction nucleotides: 4. The CDR3 sequence is CASSLREGFSTDTQYF. CDR3 nucleotides: TGTGCCAGCAGCTTGCGGGAGGGCTTTAGCACAGATACGCAGTATTTT. Looking up the rest from reference TRBV7-2 and TRBJ2-3 gives the full variable domain: GAGVSQSPSNKVTEKGKDVELRCDPISGHTALYWYRQSLGQGLEFLIYFQGNSAPDKSGLPSDRFSAERTGGSVSTLTIQRTQQEDSAVYLCASSLREGFSTDTQYFGPGTRLTVL.

In this sample, this clonotype turned up a few times. The chain recombines TRBV10-3 with TRBJ1-1; D may be TRBD1 (5 bases). In germline, CDR1 is ENHRY, CDR2 SYGVKD. V was pared by 3 bases and J by 1 base, with 12 bases between. CDR3 size: 15 residues. CDR3 DNA sequence: TGTGCCATCAGTGACCCTGGAAGGGGGAACACTGAAGCTTTCTTT. Amino acids: CAISDPGRGNTEAFF.

On this clonotype itself: With a much larger clone just one base away, this may be a read error. CDR3 nucleotide sequence: TGTGCCAGCAGCTCTCAGTCGGGAGGGGAAGGCAGAAATACGCAGTATTTT. Protein sequence: CASSSQSGGEGRNTQYF. The gene calls are TRBV7-2 and TRBJ2-3, with 8 bases that match TRBD2. The CDR3 extends over 17 amino acids. Germline CDR1 and CDR2: SGHTA and FQGNSA. V gave up 4 bases and J gave up 7 bases; unmatched junction bases: 16.

This chain connects TRBV7-9 to TRBJ1-6; D is ambiguous. Germline values: CDR1 SEHNR, CDR2 FQNEAQ (reference sequence). Deletions cut 6 bases from V and 6 bases from J, with 15 bases between. This CDR3 is 15 amino acids long. The CDR3, as DNA: TGTGCCAGCAGTGTCTCCCCTGGAGGTAATTCACCCCTCCACTTT. Its protein product is CASSVSPGGNSPLHF. Looking up the rest from reference TRBV7-9 and TRBJ1-6 gives the full variable domain: DTGVSQNPRHKITKRGQNVTFRCDPISEHNRLYWYRQTLGQGPEFLTYFQNEAQLEKSRLLSDRFSAERPKGSFSTLEIQRTEQGDSAMYLCASSVSPGGNSPLHFGNGTRLTVT.

This clonotype has more than one count but fewer than ten. V and J are TRBV15 and TRBJ2-5; 8 positions match TRBD2. The better agreement between TRBJ2-7 and the DNA end casts doubt on the J call. The germline gives CDR1 LNHNV, CDR2 YYDKDF (reference sequence). The CDR3 is 16 residues long. This chain's CDR3 is CATSRDTGGPAAEQYF. In nucleotides, the CDR3 is TGTGCCACCAGCAGAGACACGGGAGGGCCGGCCGCCGAGCAGTACTTC.

V gene TRBV6-2 or TRBV6-3 combines with J gene TRBJ2-7; D possibly matches TRBD1 or TRBD2 (5 bases each). The germline V gene encodes CDR1 MNHEY and CDR2 SVGEGT. Trimming left V 6 bases short and J 6 bases short, with 15 bases between. There are 13 residues in the CDR3. The CDR3: CASSPPRAGEQYF. DNA of the CDR3: TGTGCCAGCAGCCCACCCAGGGCGGGCGAGCAGTACTTC.

This chain connects TRBV7-9 to TRBJ1-1; D gene unclear. The ends were cut back, 5 bases at V and 1 base at J, with 8 bases in the middle. Germline CDR1 and CDR2: SEHNR and FQNEAQ (reference sequence). This CDR3 is 13 amino acids long. The CDR3 sequence: CASSPYPNTEAFF. In nucleotides, the CDR3 is TGTGCCAGCAGCCCCTACCCGAACACTGAAGCTTTCTTT.

The J gene is TRBJ2-4, the V gene TRBV3-1, with TRBD1 as a possible D gene (5 bases). Gene TRBJ2-5 matches the end of the DNA better, so the J call may be wrong. Germline CDR1 and CDR2: LGHDT and YNNKEL (reference sequence). This CDR3 is 16 amino acids long. The CDR3 is CASSQVVRQGRETQYF. For the CDR3, the DNA is TGTGCCAGCAGCCAAGTGGTACGTCAGGGTAGGGAGACCCAGTACTTC.

This clonotype was seen a few times. The chain carries TRBV3-1 and TRBJ2-7; 8 positions agree with TRBD1. V lost 5 bases, J lost 4 bases, and 7 bases stayed unmatched. The CDR3 totals 14 residues. Looked up from germline, CDR1 is LGHDT and CDR2 is YNNKEL (reference sequence). Here the CDR3 reads CASSAWTGFYEQYF. DNA for the CDR3: TGTGCCAGCAGCGCGTGGACAGGGTTTTACGAGCAGTACTTC.